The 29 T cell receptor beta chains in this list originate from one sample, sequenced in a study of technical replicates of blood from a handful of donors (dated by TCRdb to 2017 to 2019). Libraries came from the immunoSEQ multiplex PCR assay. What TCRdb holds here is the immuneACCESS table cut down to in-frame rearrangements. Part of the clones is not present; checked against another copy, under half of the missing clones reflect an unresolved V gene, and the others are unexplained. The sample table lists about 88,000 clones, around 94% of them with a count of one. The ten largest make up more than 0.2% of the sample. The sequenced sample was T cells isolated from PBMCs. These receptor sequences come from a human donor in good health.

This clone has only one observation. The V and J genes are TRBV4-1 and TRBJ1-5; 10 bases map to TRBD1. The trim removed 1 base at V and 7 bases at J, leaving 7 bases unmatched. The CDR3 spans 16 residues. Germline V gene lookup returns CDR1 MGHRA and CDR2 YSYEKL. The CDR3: CASSQGGTGAWQPQHF. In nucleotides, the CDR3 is TGCGCCAGCAGCCAAGGCGGGACAGGGGCATGGCAGCCCCAGCATTTT.

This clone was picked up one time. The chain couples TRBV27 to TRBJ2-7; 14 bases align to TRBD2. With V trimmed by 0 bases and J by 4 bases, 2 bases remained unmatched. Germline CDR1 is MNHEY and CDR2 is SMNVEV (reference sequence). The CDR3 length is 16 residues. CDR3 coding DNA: TGTGCCAGCAGTTTATCAGGACTAGCGGGAGGTTACGAGCAGTACTTC. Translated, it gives CASSLSGLAGGYEQYF.

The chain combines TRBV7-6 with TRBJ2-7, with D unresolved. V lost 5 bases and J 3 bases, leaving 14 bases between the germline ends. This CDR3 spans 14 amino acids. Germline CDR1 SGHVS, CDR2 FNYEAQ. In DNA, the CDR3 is TGTGCCAGCAGCCCGCTAGAACGTCGCTACGAGCAGTACTTC. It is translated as CASSPLERRYEQYF.

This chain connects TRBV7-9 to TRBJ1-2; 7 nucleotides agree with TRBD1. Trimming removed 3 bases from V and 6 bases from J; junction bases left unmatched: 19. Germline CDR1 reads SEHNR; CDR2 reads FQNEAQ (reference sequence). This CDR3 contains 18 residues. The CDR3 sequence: CASSFEGARQGGWDGYTF. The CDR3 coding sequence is TGTGCCAGCAGCTTTGAGGGTGCTCGACAGGGCGGTTGGGATGGCTACACCTTC.

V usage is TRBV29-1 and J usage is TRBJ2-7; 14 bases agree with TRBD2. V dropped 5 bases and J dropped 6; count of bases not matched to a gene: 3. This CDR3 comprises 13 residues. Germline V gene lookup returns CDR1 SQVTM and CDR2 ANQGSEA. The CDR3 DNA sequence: TGCAGCGTTACGGGACTAGCGGGAGTCGAGCAGTACTTC. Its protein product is CSVTGLAGVEQYF.

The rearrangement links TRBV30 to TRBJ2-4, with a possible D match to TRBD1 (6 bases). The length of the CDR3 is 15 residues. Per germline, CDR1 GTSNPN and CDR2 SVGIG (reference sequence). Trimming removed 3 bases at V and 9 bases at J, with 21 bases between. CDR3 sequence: CAWSAGLGQMGIQYF. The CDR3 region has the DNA TGTGCCTGGAGCGCAGGGCTAGGACAGATGGGCATTCAGTACTTC.

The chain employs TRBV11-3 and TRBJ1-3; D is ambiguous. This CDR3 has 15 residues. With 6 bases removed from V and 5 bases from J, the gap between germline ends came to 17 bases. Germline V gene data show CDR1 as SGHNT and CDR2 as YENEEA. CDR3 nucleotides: TGTGCCAGCAGGTCTCCTGCAGGCTATAGAAACACCATATATTTT. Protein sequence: CASRSPAGYRNTIYF.

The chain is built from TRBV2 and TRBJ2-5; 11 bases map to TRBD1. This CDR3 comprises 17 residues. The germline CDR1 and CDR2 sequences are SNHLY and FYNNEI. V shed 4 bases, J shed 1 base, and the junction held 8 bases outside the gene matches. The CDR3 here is CASSGPGTGGSQETQYF. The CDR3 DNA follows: TGTGCCAGCAGTGGCCCCGGGACAGGGGGTAGCCAAGAGACCCAGTACTTC.

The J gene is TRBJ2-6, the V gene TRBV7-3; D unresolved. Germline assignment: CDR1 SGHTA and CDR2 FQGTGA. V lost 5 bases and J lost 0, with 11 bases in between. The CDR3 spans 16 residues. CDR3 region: CASSPVGVSGANVLTF. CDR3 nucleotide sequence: TGTGCCAGCAGCCCCGTAGGAGTCTCTGGGGCCAACGTCCTGACTTTC.

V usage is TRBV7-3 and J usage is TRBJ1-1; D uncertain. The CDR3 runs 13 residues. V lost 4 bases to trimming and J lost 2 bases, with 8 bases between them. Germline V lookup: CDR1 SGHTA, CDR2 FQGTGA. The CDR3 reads CASSSSHNTEAFF. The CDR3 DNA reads TGTGCCAGCAGCTCGAGCCATAACACTGAAGCTTTCTTT.

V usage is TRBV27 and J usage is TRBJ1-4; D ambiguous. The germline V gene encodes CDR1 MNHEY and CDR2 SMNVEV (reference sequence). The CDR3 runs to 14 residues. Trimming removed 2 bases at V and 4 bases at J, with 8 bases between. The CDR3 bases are TGTGCCAGCAGTTTAACTCAGGTTAATGAAAAACTGTTTTTT. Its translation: CASSLTQVNEKLFF.

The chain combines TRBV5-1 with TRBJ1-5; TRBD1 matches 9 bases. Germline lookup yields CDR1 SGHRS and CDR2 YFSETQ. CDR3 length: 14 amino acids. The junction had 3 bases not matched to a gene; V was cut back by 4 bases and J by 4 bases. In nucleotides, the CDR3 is TGCGCCAGCAGCCACGGACAGGGGAATCAGCCCCAGCATTTT. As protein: CASSHGQGNQPQHF.

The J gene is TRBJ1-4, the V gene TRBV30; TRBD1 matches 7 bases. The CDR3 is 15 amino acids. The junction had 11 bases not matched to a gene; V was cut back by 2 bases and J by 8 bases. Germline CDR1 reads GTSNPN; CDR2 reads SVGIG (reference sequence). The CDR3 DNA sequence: TGTGCCTGGAGTCAAGGACAGGCGGCTAGGGAAAAACTGTTTTTT. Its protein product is CAWSQGQAAREKLFF.

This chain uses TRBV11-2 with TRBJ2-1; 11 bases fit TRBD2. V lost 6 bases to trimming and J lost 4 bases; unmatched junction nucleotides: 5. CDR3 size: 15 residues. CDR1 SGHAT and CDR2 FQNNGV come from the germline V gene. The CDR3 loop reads CASRATSGSYNEQFF. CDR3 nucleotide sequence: TGTGCCAGCAGGGCTACTAGCGGGAGTTACAATGAGCAGTTCTTC.

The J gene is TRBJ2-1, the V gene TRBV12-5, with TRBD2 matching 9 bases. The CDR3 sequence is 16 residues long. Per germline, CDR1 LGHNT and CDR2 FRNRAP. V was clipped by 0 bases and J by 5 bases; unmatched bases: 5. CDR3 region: CASGLVLSGRHNEQFF. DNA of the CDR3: TGTGCTAGTGGTTTGGTACTAAGCGGGAGGCACAATGAGCAGTTCTTC.

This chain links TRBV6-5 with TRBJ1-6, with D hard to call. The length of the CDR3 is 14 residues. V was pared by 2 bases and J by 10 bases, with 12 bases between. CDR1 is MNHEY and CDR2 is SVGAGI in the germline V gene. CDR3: CASSYEGFQSPLHF. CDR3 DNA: TGTGCCAGCAGTTACGAGGGATTTCAATCACCCCTCCACTTT.

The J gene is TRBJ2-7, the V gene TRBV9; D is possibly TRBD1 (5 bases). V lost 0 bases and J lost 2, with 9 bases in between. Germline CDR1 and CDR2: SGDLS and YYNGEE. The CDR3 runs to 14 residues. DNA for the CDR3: TGTGCCAGCAGCGTAGGATCGGACACCTACGAGCAGTACTTC. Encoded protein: CASSVGSDTYEQYF.

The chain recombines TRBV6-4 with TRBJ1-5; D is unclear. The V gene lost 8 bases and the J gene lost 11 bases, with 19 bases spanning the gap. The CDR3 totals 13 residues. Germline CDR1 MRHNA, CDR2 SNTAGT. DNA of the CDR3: TGTGCCAGCGCGCGCTCGATTTTCGAGTCCCAGCATTTT. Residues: CASARSIFESQHF.

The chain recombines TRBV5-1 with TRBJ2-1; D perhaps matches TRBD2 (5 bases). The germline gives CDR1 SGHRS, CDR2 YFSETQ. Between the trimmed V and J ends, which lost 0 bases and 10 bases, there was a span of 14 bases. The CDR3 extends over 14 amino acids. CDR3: CASSLDGGGGEQFF. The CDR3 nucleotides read TGCGCCAGCAGCTTGGACGGAGGAGGAGGAGAGCAGTTCTTC.

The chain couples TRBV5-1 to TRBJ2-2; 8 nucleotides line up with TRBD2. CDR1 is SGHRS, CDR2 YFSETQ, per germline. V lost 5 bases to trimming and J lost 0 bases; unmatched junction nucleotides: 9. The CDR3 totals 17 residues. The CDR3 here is CASRSGGGPTNTGELFF. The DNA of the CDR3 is TGCGCCAGCAGATCGGGGGGGGGACCGACGAACACCGGGGAGCTGTTTTTT. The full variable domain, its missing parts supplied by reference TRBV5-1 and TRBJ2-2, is KAGVTQTPRYLIKTRGQQVTLSCSPISGHRSVSWYQQTPGQGLQFLFEYFSETQRNKGNFPGRFSGRQFSNSRSEMNVSTLELGDSALYLCASRSGGGPTNTGELFFGEGSRLTVL.

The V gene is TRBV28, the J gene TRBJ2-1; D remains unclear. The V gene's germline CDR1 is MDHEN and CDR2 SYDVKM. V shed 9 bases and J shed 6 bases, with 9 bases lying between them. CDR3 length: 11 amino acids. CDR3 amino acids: CASLDVNEQFF. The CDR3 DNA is TGTGCCAGTCTAGACGTCAATGAGCAGTTCTTC. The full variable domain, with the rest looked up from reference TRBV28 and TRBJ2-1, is DVKVTQSSRYLVKRTGEKVFLECVQDMDHENMFWYRQDPGLGLRLIYFSYDVKMKEKGDIPEGYSVSREKKERFSLILESASTNQTSMYLCASLDVNEQFFGPGTRLTVL.

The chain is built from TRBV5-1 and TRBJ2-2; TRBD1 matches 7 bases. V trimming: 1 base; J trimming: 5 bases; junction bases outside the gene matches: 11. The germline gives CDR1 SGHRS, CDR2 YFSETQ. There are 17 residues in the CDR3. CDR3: CASSLKGGQYRTGELFF. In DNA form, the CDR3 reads TGCGCCAGCAGCTTGAAAGGGGGCCAGTATCGTACCGGGGAGCTGTTTTTT.

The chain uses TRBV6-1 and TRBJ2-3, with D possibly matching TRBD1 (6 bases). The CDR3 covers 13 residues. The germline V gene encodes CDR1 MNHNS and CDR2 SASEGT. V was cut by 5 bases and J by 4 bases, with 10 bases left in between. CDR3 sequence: CASSPGVADTQYF. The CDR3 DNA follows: TGTGCCAGCAGTCCAGGGGTGGCAGATACGCAGTATTTT.

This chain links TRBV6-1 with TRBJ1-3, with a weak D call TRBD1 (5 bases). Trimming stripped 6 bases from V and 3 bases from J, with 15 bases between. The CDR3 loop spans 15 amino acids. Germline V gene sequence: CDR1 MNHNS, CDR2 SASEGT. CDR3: CASRVQGRLGNTIYF. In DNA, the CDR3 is TGTGCCAGCAGAGTGCAGGGTCGACTTGGAAACACCATATATTTT.

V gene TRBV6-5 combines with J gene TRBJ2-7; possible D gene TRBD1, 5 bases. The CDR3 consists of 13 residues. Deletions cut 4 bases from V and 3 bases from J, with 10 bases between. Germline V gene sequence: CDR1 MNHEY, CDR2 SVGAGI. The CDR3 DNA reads TGTGCCAGCAGTTTTCGACAGCGCTACGAGCAGTACTTC. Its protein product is CASSFRQRYEQYF.

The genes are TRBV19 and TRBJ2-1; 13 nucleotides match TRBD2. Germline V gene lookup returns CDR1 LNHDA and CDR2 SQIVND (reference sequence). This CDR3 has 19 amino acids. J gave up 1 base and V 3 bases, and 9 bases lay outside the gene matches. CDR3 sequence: CASSIALGTSGASYNEQFF. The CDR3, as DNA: TGTGCCAGTAGTATCGCGCTCGGGACTAGCGGGGCTTCCTACAATGAGCAGTTCTTC. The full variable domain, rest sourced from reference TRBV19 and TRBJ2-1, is DGGITQSPKYLFRKEGQNVTLSCEQNLNHDAMYWYRQDPGQGLRLIYYSQIVNDFQKGDIAEGYSVSREKKESFPLTVTSAQKNPTAFYLCASSIALGTSGASYNEQFFGPGTRLTVL.

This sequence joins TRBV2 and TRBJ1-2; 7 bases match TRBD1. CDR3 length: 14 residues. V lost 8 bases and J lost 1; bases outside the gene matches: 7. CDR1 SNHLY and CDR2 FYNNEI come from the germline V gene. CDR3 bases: TGTGCCAGCGCAGGACAGGTGTTTAACTATGGCTACACCTTC. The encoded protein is CASAGQVFNYGYTF.

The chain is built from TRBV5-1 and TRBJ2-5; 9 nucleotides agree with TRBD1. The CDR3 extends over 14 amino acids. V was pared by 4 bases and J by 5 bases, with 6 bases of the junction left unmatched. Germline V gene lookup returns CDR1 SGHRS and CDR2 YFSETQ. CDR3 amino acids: CASSPTGGRETQYF. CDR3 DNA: TGCGCCAGCAGCCCCACAGGGGGCCGGGAGACCCAGTACTTC.

Written as DNA, the CDR3 is TGCGCCAGCAGCCAAGACGGGTTAGCCGGATGGGGGGACACCGGGGAGCTGTTTTTT. Protein sequence: CASSQDGLAGWGDTGELFF. The V call is TRBV4-1, the J call TRBJ2-2, with a possible D match to TRBD2 (6 bases). Trimming took off 0 bases at V and 3 bases at J, with 20 bases between the two ends. Germline CDR1 is MGHRA and CDR2 is YSYEKL. This CDR3 is 19 amino acids long.